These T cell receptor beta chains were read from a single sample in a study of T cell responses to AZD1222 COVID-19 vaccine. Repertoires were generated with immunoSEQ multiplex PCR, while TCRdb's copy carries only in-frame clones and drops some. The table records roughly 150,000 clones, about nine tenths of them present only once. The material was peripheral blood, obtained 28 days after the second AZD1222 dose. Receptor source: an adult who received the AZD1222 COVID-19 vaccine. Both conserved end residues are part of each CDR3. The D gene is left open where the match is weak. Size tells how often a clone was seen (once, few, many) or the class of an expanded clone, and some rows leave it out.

CDR3nt: TGTGCCAGCGGCCAGCTGATAGGAAACACCATATATTTT; CDR3aa: CASGQLIGNTIYF; v_gene: TRBV5-6; d_gene: -; abundance: -; j_gene: TRBJ1-3
CDR3nt: TGTGCCAGCAGCTTAACCCCGGACGTCACAACAGATACGCAGTATTTT; CDR3aa: CASSLTPDVTTDTQYF; v_gene: TRBV7-7; d_gene: -; abundance: once; j_gene: TRBJ2-3
CDR3nt: TGTGCCAGCAGCGCACAGGGGGCCTCCTATAATTCACCCCTCCACTTT; CDR3aa: CASSAQGASYNSPLHF; v_gene: TRBV9; d_gene: TRBD1; abundance: -; j_gene: TRBJ1-6
CDR3nt: TGTGCCAGCTACCCGACAGGGGGCTTGGTGGAGACCCAGTACTTC; CDR3aa: CASYPTGGLVETQYF; v_gene: TRBV18; d_gene: TRBD1; abundance: -; j_gene: TRBJ2-5
CDR3nt: TGTGCCAGCAGTCCACAGGGGGCGAGGCAGCCCCAGCATTTT; CDR3aa: CASSPQGARQPQHF; v_gene: TRBV2; d_gene: TRBD1; abundance: -; j_gene: TRBJ1-5
CDR3nt: TGTGCCAGCATCTCGGACAGGGCCAACACCATATATTTT; CDR3aa: CASISDRANTIYF; v_gene: TRBV2; d_gene: TRBD1; abundance: -; j_gene: TRBJ1-3
CDR3nt: TGTGCCAGCAGCGCGACCGGGACAGGGCTACTTTATGGCTACACCTTC; CDR3aa: CASSATGTGLLYGYTF; v_gene: TRBV7-2; d_gene: TRBD1; abundance: -; j_gene: TRBJ1-2
CDR3nt: TGTGCCAGCTCACCCACAGGGGCTGACACTGAAGCTTTCTTT; CDR3aa: CASSPTGADTEAFF; v_gene: TRBV18; d_gene: TRBD1; abundance: -; j_gene: TRBJ1-1
CDR3nt: TGTGCCAGCAGCCAAGTAGGGCAGGGGAATTCACCCCTCCACTTT; CDR3aa: CASSQVGQGNSPLHF; v_gene: TRBV3-1/TRBV3-2; d_gene: -; abundance: -; j_gene: TRBJ1-6
CDR3nt: TGTGCCAGCTCACCGGACAGATGGGGCTACACCTTC; CDR3aa: CASSPDRWGYTF; v_gene: TRBV18; d_gene: -; abundance: once; j_gene: TRBJ1-2
CDR3nt: TGTGCCTGGAGTGTACCCCAGAGGGTAGAGACCCAGTACTTC; CDR3aa: CAWSVPQRVETQYF; v_gene: TRBV30; d_gene: -; abundance: -; j_gene: TRBJ2-5
CDR3nt: TGTGCCAGTAGTTCACAGGTGAACACTGAAGCTTTCTTT; CDR3aa: CASSSQVNTEAFF; v_gene: TRBV19; d_gene: -; abundance: -; j_gene: TRBJ1-1
CDR3nt: TGTGCCAGCAGTTACTCGAGTGCGGGGGGCTACGAGCAGTACTTC; CDR3aa: CASSYSSAGGYEQYF; v_gene: TRBV6-6; d_gene: TRBD2; abundance: -; j_gene: TRBJ2-7
CDR3nt: TGCGCCAGCAGTACCGACGGGTACACAGATACGCAGTATTTT; CDR3aa: CASSTDGYTDTQYF; v_gene: TRBV5-1; d_gene: -; abundance: once; j_gene: TRBJ2-3
CDR3nt: TGCAGCGTTGAAGAGGAGGGGGGTGGGTACACTGAAGCTTTCTTT; CDR3aa: CSVEEEGGGYTEAFF; v_gene: TRBV29-1; d_gene: -; abundance: -; j_gene: TRBJ1-1
CDR3nt: TGTGCCAGCACCCCCGTTCGAGCGGTGAACACCGGGGAGCTGTTTTTT; CDR3aa: CASTPVRAVNTGELFF; v_gene: TRBV7-7; d_gene: -; abundance: -; j_gene: TRBJ2-2
CDR3nt: TGTGCCAGCAGCTGGACACCTGACCAAGAGACCCAGTACTTC; CDR3aa: CASSWTPDQETQYF; v_gene: TRBV11-2; d_gene: -; abundance: -; j_gene: TRBJ2-5
CDR3nt: TGTGCCAGCAGCCAAACGGGAGACACTGAAGCTTTCTTT; CDR3aa: CASSQTGDTEAFF; v_gene: TRBV3-1/TRBV3-2; d_gene: -; abundance: -; j_gene: TRBJ1-1
CDR3nt: TGTGCCAGCAGCCAAAGGGGGGAAAATGGCTACACCTTC; CDR3aa: CASSQRGENGYTF; v_gene: TRBV3-1/TRBV3-2; d_gene: -; abundance: -; j_gene: TRBJ1-2
CDR3nt: TGTGCCAGCTCACCAGAGTTGTTGGGGACAGGAGGTTCAGATACGCAGTATTTT; CDR3aa: CASSPELLGTGGSDTQYF; v_gene: TRBV18; d_gene: TRBD1; abundance: -; j_gene: TRBJ2-3
CDR3nt: TGTGCCAGTAGCCCAGGGACAGGGGGCGCGCGTCACCAGCCCCAGCATTTT; CDR3aa: CASSPGTGGARHQPQHF; v_gene: TRBV19; d_gene: TRBD1; abundance: -; j_gene: TRBJ1-5
CDR3nt: TGTGCCAGCAGCTTAGAGTCGGGGGGGAATCAGCCCCAGCATTTT; CDR3aa: CASSLESGGNQPQHF; v_gene: TRBV11-2; d_gene: -; abundance: -; j_gene: TRBJ1-5
CDR3nt: TGTGCCAGAAGCTTAGCCACCCGAGGGGAGAATGAAAAACTGTTTTTT; CDR3aa: CARSLATRGENEKLFF; v_gene: TRBV7-5; d_gene: -; abundance: once; j_gene: TRBJ1-4
CDR3nt: TGTGCCAGCAGTTTCGACAGCGAGGGAGAGACCCAGTACTTC; CDR3aa: CASSFDSEGETQYF; v_gene: TRBV28; d_gene: -; abundance: -; j_gene: TRBJ2-5
CDR3nt: TGTGCCAGCAGCGCCGGGAGGCCCCGTAGGGACGAGCAGTACTTC; CDR3aa: CASSAGRPRRDEQYF; v_gene: TRBV5-6; d_gene: TRBD2; abundance: few; j_gene: TRBJ2-7